Sequencing of this T cell receptor (beta chain) was carried out in a study (dated by TCRdb to about 2016). V has 7 bases trimmed and J has 6 bases trimmed; junction bases matching no gene number 12. From the cysteine through the phenylalanine, the CDR3 covers 15 amino acids. Only CDR3 DNA remains: 45 bases, in frame from the first base. Sequences SEHNR (CDR1) and FQNEAQ (CDR2) are obtained from the germline V gene (reference sequence). Libraries were made using RT-PCR. Sequencing was performed on an Illumina MiSeq. TCRdb reanalyzed the raw reads on its own, using fastp at Q25 for trimming and MiXCR for clone calling, and kept in-frame beta chains. Rows are unified per CDR3 protein, each entry keeping the most common DNA and genes. For this sample there are approximately 720,000 distinct CDR3 sequences; 14% appear just once. Of the sample, just over 3.5% falls within the top ten clones. Concerning this clonotype: This clone's antigen is unknown. Qualities for individual bases were not recorded, and no much larger clone is one base off.

The sequence is built from TRBV7-9 and TRBJ2-1; 7 of the junction bases match TRBD2. The receptor was derived from a female donor in good health, serving as a healthy control. Specimen: memory CD4+ T cells from blood. The CDR3 loop reads CASTNGVGGINEQFF. The nucleotides read TGTGCCAGCACCAACGGCGTGGGGGGGATCAATGAGCAGTTCTTC.